The next 14 T cell receptor beta chains were all read from a single sample in a study of identifying expanded T cells in peripheral blood. The protocol was immunoSEQ multiplex PCR, while the TCRdb copy is restricted to in-frame clones and leaves out a portion. The sample comprises around 90,000 clones, around 88% of which are singletons, and 4% rests with the top ten. The sequencing input was blood. The receptors originated from a person aged 18 to 75 in good health.

This chain joins TRBV5-5 and TRBJ1-6; the D gene is possibly TRBD1 (6 bases). Between the trimmed V and J ends, which lost 2 bases and 7 bases, there was a span of 16 bases. The CDR3 extends over 16 amino acids. CDR1 is SGHKS and CDR2 is YYEKEE in the germline V gene (reference sequence). This CDR3 reads CASSLSRGTGNSPLHF. CDR3 nucleotide sequence: TGTGCCAGCAGCTTATCCCGGGGCACAGGGAATTCACCCCTCCACTTT. The variable domain in full, with the rest retrieved from reference TRBV5-5 and TRBJ1-6, is DAGVTQSPTHLIKTRGQQVTLRCSPISGHKSVSWYQQVLGQGPQFIFQYYEKEERGRGNFPDRFSARQFPNYSSELNVNALLLGDSALYLCASSLSRGTGNSPLHFGNGTRLTVT.

The genes are TRBV2 and TRBJ2-7; D possibly uses TRBD1 or TRBD2 (5 bases each). Germline V gene data show CDR1 as SNHLY and CDR2 as FYNNEI. Trimming removed 6 bases from V and 0 bases from J, with 15 bases in between. The CDR3 covers 15 residues. The CDR3 here is CASRRGRISSYEQYF. The CDR3 region has the DNA TGTGCCAGCAGGAGGGGCAGGATTAGCTCCTACGAGCAGTACTTC.

This clone was seen more than once but under ten times. The chain recombines TRBV4-1 with TRBJ2-7; unclear D gene. This CDR3 is built from 14 residues. CDR1 and CDR2 from the germline V gene are MGHRA and YSYEKL. V shed 0 bases and J shed 9 bases, with 15 bases lying between them. CDR3 DNA sequence: TGCGCCAGCAGCCAAGAGCGAGCGCCGTCCACGCAGTACTTC. It codes for CASSQERAPSTQYF.

This chain joins TRBV28 and TRBJ1-5, with TRBD1 matching 7 bases. The CDR3 is 15 residues long. With V trimmed by 3 bases and J by 2 bases, 4 bases remained unmatched. Germline V gene data show CDR1 as MDHEN and CDR2 as SYDVKM. The CDR3: CASSFRGQGNQPQHF. The CDR3 DNA is TGTGCCAGCAGTTTTCGCGGACAGGGCAATCAGCCCCAGCATTTT. The variable domain in full, with the rest retrieved from reference TRBV28 and TRBJ1-5, is DVKVTQSSRYLVKRTGEKVFLECVQDMDHENMFWYRQDPGLGLRLIYFSYDVKMKEKGDIPEGYSVSREKKERFSLILESASTNQTSMYLCASSFRGQGNQPQHFGDGTRLSIL.

A remark on this clone: The identical CDR3 is also encoded by other nucleotide sequences in the sample. The chain couples TRBV19 to TRBJ1-5; TRBD1 matches 10 bases. The germline V gene has CDR1 LNHDA and CDR2 SQIVND (reference sequence). The junction had 8 bases not matched to a gene; V was cut back by 5 bases and J by 7 bases. The CDR3 runs 15 residues. This CDR3 reads CASSPTGGPGQPQHF. CDR3 DNA sequence: TGTGCCAGTAGTCCGACAGGGGGCCCAGGCCAGCCCCAGCATTTT. Together with reference TRBV19 and TRBJ1-5, the CDR3 gives the full variable domain: DGGITQSPKYLFRKEGQNVTLSCEQNLNHDAMYWYRQDPGQGLRLIYYSQIVNDFQKGDIAEGYSVSREKKESFPLTVTSAQKNPTAFYLCASSPTGGPGQPQHFGDGTRLSIL.

V and J are TRBV5-1 and TRBJ2-3; weak D call: TRBD1 (6 bases). The germline gives CDR1 SGHRS, CDR2 YFSETQ. Trimming shortened V by 5 bases and J by 2 bases, and 12 bases separated the two germline ends. The CDR3 sequence is 14 residues long. The DNA of the CDR3 is TGCGCCAGCAGGTGGCAGGGGACCACAGATACGCAGTATTTT. This encodes CASRWQGTTDTQYF.

The chain joins TRBV2 to TRBJ2-7; the D gene could be TRBD1 or TRBD2 (5 bases each). The germline gives CDR1 SNHLY, CDR2 FYNNEI. This CDR3 is built from 13 residues. Trimming took 6 bases from V and 2 from J, leaving 11 bases between them. The CDR3 is CASSRDGTYEQYF. In DNA, the CDR3 is TGTGCCAGCAGCCGGGACGGAACCTACGAGCAGTACTTC.

V gene TRBV28 combines with J gene TRBJ2-7; D is undetermined. Germline lookup yields CDR1 MDHEN and CDR2 SYDVKM. V gave up 2 bases and J gave up 3 bases, with 5 bases separating them. The CDR3 totals 12 residues. CDR3 protein: CASSLGYYEQYF. Here the CDR3 DNA reads TGTGCCAGCAGTTTAGGATACTACGAGCAGTACTTC.

The chain couples TRBV7-2 to TRBJ2-3; TRBD2 aligns across 8 bases. Germline CDR1 reads SGHTA; CDR2 reads FQGNSA. The CDR3 extends over 14 amino acids. Trimming at V came to 1 base and at J to 3 bases, leaving 0 bases not matched to a gene. CDR3 sequence (DNA): TGTGCCAGCAGCTTAGGACTAGCGACAGATACGCAGTATTTT. Its protein product is CASSLGLATDTQYF.

The chain uses TRBV6-1 and TRBJ1-5, with unresolved D. The CDR3 is 13 amino acids. Germline CDR1 and CDR2: MNHNS and SASEGT. The germline V and J ends were trimmed by 6 bases and 0 bases, with 6 bases remaining between them. The DNA for the CDR3 is TGTGCCAGCAGCCTTAATAGCAATCAGCCCCAGCATTTT. Protein product: CASSLNSNQPQHF.

The CDR3 here is CAWQGYGYTF. CDR3 in DNA: TGTGCCTGGCAGGGCTATGGCTACACCTTC. The chain is built from TRBV30 and TRBJ1-2, with TRBD1 as a possible D gene (5 bases). Germline-derived CDR1 and CDR2 are GTSNPN and SVGIG (reference sequence). This CDR3 spans 10 amino acids. Trimming took off 5 bases at V and 4 bases at J, with 5 bases between the two ends.

This clone appeared a few times. V usage is TRBV5-4 and J usage is TRBJ1-2; 8 bases are a match to TRBD1. CDR3 length equals 14 residues. Trimming took 0 bases from V and 8 from J; bases not matched to a gene: 6. CDR1 and CDR2 (germline): SGHNT, YYREEE (reference sequence). CDR3 in DNA: TGTGCCAGCAGCTTGGTCGGACAGGGAGTCGGCTACACCTTC. Encoded protein: CASSLVGQGVGYTF.

The chain employs TRBV6-6 and TRBJ2-1; 7 bases line up with TRBD2. Germline trimming cut 6 bases from V and 4 bases from J; bases unmatched to any gene: 9. Germline V gene lookup returns CDR1 MNHNY and CDR2 SVGAGI (reference sequence). The CDR3 loop spans 15 amino acids. The CDR3 sequence: CASSLMGGKYNEQFF. CDR3 coding DNA: TGTGCCAGCAGCCTTATGGGAGGGAAGTACAATGAGCAGTTCTTC.

This chain connects TRBV6-5 to TRBJ1-5, with D hard to call. CDR1 and CDR2 from the germline V gene are MNHEY and SVGAGI. The CDR3 contains 13 residues. V was shortened by 5 bases and J by 6 bases, with 11 bases between the two germline ends. CDR3 sequence: CASSEAAVQPQHF. CDR3 nucleotide sequence: TGTGCCAGCAGTGAAGCGGCGGTTCAGCCCCAGCATTTT.